This T cell receptor beta chain was observed in a study of cytomegalovirus exposure and HLA in healthy donors. Findings and limits, study-wide: Three CMV-associated chains proved CMV antigen-specific in vitro. Certain sequence variants were highly shared and formed a cluster, and this cluster was likely a sequencing artifact. Several V segments, TRBV6-2 and TRBV6-3 among them, could not be told apart and were dropped.

Germline V gene sequence: CDR1 SQVTM, CDR2 ANQGSEA. The V and J ends lost 5 bases and 0 bases respectively, with 13 bases between them. The CDR3 extends over 14 amino acids. About this clone itself: Antigen specificity is unknown.

The PCR made use of 60 Vbeta and 13 Jbeta primers. Sequencing was performed with immunoSEQ multiplex PCR; in TCRdb, only in-frame clones are kept and a portion is missing. The sample consists of around 100,000 clones, approximately 79% of them appearing once. This clonotype was obtained from a woman in her 40s in good health and CMV-seronegative. The rearrangement uses TRBV29-1 and TRBJ1-1; D unresolved. The sequenced sample consisted of PBMCs. CDR3 protein: CSVRVRNLNTEAFF. The DNA of the CDR3 is TGCAGCGTTAGAGTCAGGAATCTGAACACTGAAGCTTTCTTT.